A selection of T cell receptor beta chains follows, all from one sample in a study of beta chain features in type 1 diabetes. Measured with immunoSEQ multiplex PCR; TCRdb has only the in-frame clones, and not every one. Here the sample spans about 160,000 clones, approximately 8% being singletons. Sequenced sample: central memory CD4+ T cells from blood. These receptors were obtained from a man aged 18-30 years with type 1 diabetes. Both conserved end residues are part of each CDR3. Fields, in order: CDR3 length, clone size, V gene, D gene, J gene, CDR3 protein, CDR3 DNA. D genes are given only for firm matches. Size values are once, few and many counts, or a class for expanded clones, and some rows have none.

15,few,TRBV10-3,-,TRBJ2-3,CAISDSRGRTDTQYF,TGTGCCATCAGTGATTCCAGGGGTCGCACAGATACGCAGTATTTT
13,-,TRBV7-8,TRBD2,TRBJ2-7,CASGLQRDSEQYF,TGTGCCAGCGGACTCCAGCGGGATTCCGAGCAGTACTTC
15,few,TRBV28,TRBD1,TRBJ2-7,CASSDRDRGLHEQYF,TGTGCCAGCAGTGATCGGGACAGGGGGTTACACGAGCAGTACTTC
13,-,TRBV7-2,-,TRBJ2-7,CASSLEVRASTYF,TGTGCCAGCAGCCTCGAGGTACGGGCTAGCACCTACTTC
12,-,TRBV2,-,TRBJ2-7,CASMRQNYEQYF,TGTGCCAGCATGAGGCAGAACTACGAGCAGTACTTC
13,-,TRBV30,-,TRBJ2-7,CAWSVWASDEQYF,TGTGCCTGGAGTGTATGGGCAAGTGACGAGCAGTACTTC
12,few,TRBV12-5,-,TRBJ2-1,CASGVGRNEQFF,TGTGCTAGTGGTGTAGGGAGGAATGAGCAGTTCTTC
15,-,TRBV11-2,-,TRBJ1-3,CASSSVQGAGNTIYF,TGTGCCAGCAGCTCAGTACAGGGAGCTGGAAACACCATATATTTT
12,few,TRBV14,TRBD1,TRBJ2-7,CASSWDRGEQYF,TGTGCCAGCAGCTGGGACAGGGGGGAGCAGTACTTC
15,-,TRBV18,-,TRBJ2-2,CASSRQGTNTGELFF,TGTGCCAGCTCGCGTCAGGGAACGAACACCGGGGAGCTGTTTTTT
15,-,TRBV7-2,-,TRBJ2-7,CASSAVLATGYEQYF,TGTGCCAGCAGCGCCGTGCTAGCGACCGGCTACGAGCAGTACTTC
12,-,TRBV6-6,-,TRBJ1-5,CASSYGGAAQHF,TGTGCCAGCAGTTATGGGGGGGCAGCCCAGCATTTT
13,-,TRBV28,TRBD1,TRBJ2-7,CASRPGQTYEQYF,TGTGCCAGCAGACCGGGACAGACTTACGAGCAGTACTTC
15,-,TRBV5-1,-,TRBJ2-1,CASSLGQQAYNEQFF,TGCGCCAGCAGCTTGGGCCAGCAGGCCTACAATGAGCAGTTCTTC
13,few,TRBV18,-,TRBJ2-1,CASSPPSTGVVFF,TGTGCCAGCTCACCACCGTCGACGGGGGTTGTGTTCTTC
15,-,TRBV11-2,TRBD2,TRBJ2-1,CASSFSGSLYNEQFF,TGTGCCAGCAGCTTTAGCGGGTCCTTATACAATGAGCAGTTCTTC
13,-,TRBV6-5,TRBD1,TRBJ1-3,CATRTGGEDTIYF,TGTGCCACCCGAACAGGGGGTGAGGACACCATATATTTT
13,-,TRBV7-9,TRBD2,TRBJ2-1,CASSSVRGGEQFF,TGTGCCAGCAGCTCGGTCCGGGGGGGGGAGCAGTTCTTC
13,few,TRBV2,TRBD1,TRBJ1-1,CASKGQTNTEAFF,TGTGCCAGTAAGGGACAGACGAACACTGAAGCTTTCTTT
14,few,TRBV15,TRBD2,TRBJ2-3,CATSSGRFGNTQYF,TGTGCCACCAGCAGCGGGAGGTTTGGGAATACGCAGTATTTT
17,few,TRBV15,TRBD2,TRBJ2-1,CATSSVLAGVSWNEQFF,TGTGCCACCAGCAGCGTGTTAGCGGGAGTCTCTTGGAATGAGCAGTTCTTC
15,few,TRBV6-6,TRBD2,TRBJ2-3,CASSTGLAEPYTQYF,TGTGCCAGCAGTACGGGACTAGCGGAACCTTATACGCAGTATTTT
14,-,TRBV6-5,TRBD1,TRBJ1-2,CASSRGTGTYGYTF,TGTGCCAGCAGTAGGGGGACAGGGACCTATGGCTACACCTTC
14,-,TRBV19,-,TRBJ1-5,CASSSAGGAQPQHF,TGTGCCAGTAGTAGCGCCGGGGGGGCTCAGCCCCAGCATTTT
14,few,TRBV5-6,-,TRBJ1-5,CASSLAGFDQPQHF,TGTGCCAGCAGCTTGGCAGGGTTTGATCAGCCCCAGCATTTT
15,-,TRBV19,-,TRBJ2-5,CASSQQGGGQETQYF,TGTGCCAGTAGTCAACAGGGTGGTGGACAAGAGACCCAGTACTTC
12,few,TRBV2,TRBD1,TRBJ1-2,CASLDRVYGYTF,TGTGCCAGCTTGGACAGGGTCTATGGCTACACCTTC
14,few,TRBV9,TRBD1,TRBJ1-2,CASSVGDSHYGYTF,TGTGCCAGCAGCGTAGGGGACAGCCACTATGGCTACACCTTC
15,few,TRBV5-4,-,TRBJ1-1,CASSLGLGEGTEAFF,TGTGCCAGCAGCTTGGGGTTAGGGGAGGGCACTGAAGCTTTCTTT
19,few,TRBV27,TRBD2,TRBJ2-7,CASSLEGSTSGGPTYEQYF,TGTGCCAGCAGTTTAGAGGGATCGACTAGCGGGGGGCCCACCTACGAGCAGTACTTC
12,-,TRBV28,-,TRBJ2-3,CASSLRTDTQYF,TGTGCCAGCAGCCTGCGGACAGATACGCAGTATTTT
11,few,TRBV20-1,-,TRBJ1-2,CSASGPWGYTF,TGCAGTGCCTCAGGCCCCTGGGGCTACACCTTC
12,-,TRBV28,-,TRBJ2-5,CASGTGRETQYF,TGTGCCAGCGGAACAGGGCGGGAGACCCAGTACTTC
15,-,TRBV6-4,-,TRBJ1-4,CASSDLTGGSEKLFF,TGTGCCAGCAGTGACTTAACGGGTGGTAGTGAAAAACTGTTTTTT
14,few,TRBV2,-,TRBJ2-6,CASSVESGANVLTF,TGTGCCAGCAGTGTTGAGTCTGGGGCCAACGTCCTGACTTTC
11,-,TRBV4-2,-,TRBJ2-7,CASSPGDEQYF,TGTGCCAGCAGCCCCGGAGACGAGCAGTACTTC
14,-,TRBV14,TRBD1,TRBJ1-2,CASSPRQGNYGYTF,TGTGCCAGCAGCCCAAGACAGGGTAACTATGGCTACACCTTC
15,few,TRBV5-1,TRBD1,TRBJ1-4,CASSFLGTGSEKLFF,TGCGCCAGCAGCTTCCTCGGGACAGGGAGTGAAAAACTGTTTTTT
15,-,TRBV6-5,-,TRBJ2-7,CASSYSGDSRYEQYF,TGTGCCAGCAGTTACTCGGGCGACAGCCGCTACGAGCAGTACTTC
14,few,TRBV7-2,-,TRBJ2-7,CACRPSASSYEQYF,TGTGCCTGCAGACCTAGCGCGAGCTCCTACGAGCAGTACTTC
15,-,TRBV9,TRBD1,TRBJ1-5,CASSVGQGTNQPQHF,TGTGCCAGCAGCGTCGGACAGGGAACTAATCAGCCCCAGCATTTT
14,few,TRBV28,-,TRBJ2-1,CATGPLGAYNEQFF,TGTGCCACCGGTCCCCTCGGGGCCTACAATGAGCAGTTCTTC
16,-,TRBV28,TRBD1,TRBJ2-7,CASISSGQGLYDAQYF,TGTGCCAGCATATCGAGCGGACAGGGCTTATATGACGCGCAGTACTTC
15,few,TRBV25-1,TRBD1,TRBJ1-5,CASSEGDRGNQPQHF,TGTGCCAGCAGTGAAGGGGACAGGGGCAATCAGCCCCAGCATTTT
18,few,TRBV4-3,TRBD2,TRBJ2-7,CASSQGELAGGGVYEQYF,TGCGCCAGCAGCCAAGGGGAACTAGCGGGGGGTGGTGTGTACGAGCAGTACTTC
14,-,TRBV19,TRBD1,TRBJ2-3,CASREPGGADTQYF,TGTGCCAGTAGGGAGCCAGGGGGCGCAGATACGCAGTATTTT
17,-,TRBV9,TRBD2,TRBJ2-3,CASSVEGPSGRLDTQYF,TGTGCCAGCAGCGTAGAGGGGCCCAGCGGGAGGTTGGATACGCAGTATTTT
17,few,TRBV23-1,-,TRBJ1-2,CARVGQGGPLRNYGYTF,TGCGCCAGGGTCGGGCAGGGAGGCCCTTTACGGAACTATGGCTACACCTTC
13,few,TRBV7-2,-,TRBJ1-2,CASSTTVRGGYTF,TGTGCCAGCAGCACGACAGTTCGAGGTGGCTACACCTTC
14,few,TRBV28,-,TRBJ1-1,CASSSLTELTEAFF,TGTGCCAGCAGTTCCCTTACAGAGCTCACTGAAGCTTTCTTT
15,many,TRBV2,TRBD1,TRBJ2-7,CASSDRRQGSHEQYF,TGTGCCAGCAGTGACAGGAGACAGGGTTCCCACGAGCAGTACTTC
15,-,TRBV5-1,-,TRBJ2-2,CASSRRGVVAGELFF,TGCGCCAGCAGCCGGAGGGGAGTTGTTGCCGGGGAGCTGTTTTTT
14,-,TRBV7-9,TRBD1,TRBJ1-2,CASSLQGVLYGYTF,TGTGCCAGCAGCTTGCAGGGGGTTCTCTATGGCTACACCTTC
14,-,TRBV25-1,-,TRBJ1-1,CASSAQAWATEAFF,TGTGCCAGCAGTGCCCAGGCCTGGGCCACTGAAGCTTTCTTT